Listed below are T cell receptor beta chains from one sample, sequenced in a study of cytomegalovirus exposure and HLA in healthy donors. Profiled with immunoSEQ multiplex PCR; TCRdb holds only in-frame clones, not every one. This table holds approximately 150,000 clones. The source material was PBMCs. These receptors were taken from a woman in her forties or fifties in good health and CMV-seronegative. Each CDR3 is given with its conserved first and last residue. Fields, in order: CDR3 DNA, CDR3 protein, V gene, J gene, D gene. D genes are given only for firm matches.

DNA: TGTGCCAGCAGCCCCCCAGATTATAGCAATCAGCCCCAGCATTTT
CDR3: CASSPPDYSNQPQHF
V: TRBV28
J: TRBJ1-5
D: -

DNA: TGTGCCATCAGGACGGGACAGGGAGGTACTGAAGCTTTCTTT
CDR3: CAIRTGQGGTEAFF
V: TRBV10-3
J: TRBJ1-1
D: TRBD1

DNA: TGCGCCAGCAGCCACGGACAGCCTGCTATCTACGAGCAGTACTTC
CDR3: CASSHGQPAIYEQYF
V: TRBV5-1
J: TRBJ2-7
D: -

DNA: TGTGCCAGCAGTGAAGACGGGTACGAGCAGTACTTC
CDR3: CASSEDGYEQYF
V: TRBV6-1
J: TRBJ2-7
D: -

DNA: TGTGCCTGGAGTAAGGACTTGGCAACAGATACGCAGTATTTT
CDR3: CAWSKDLATDTQYF
V: TRBV30
J: TRBJ2-3
D: -

DNA: TGTGCCTGGTCTCCGGGACAGGGCCAGCCCCAGCATTTT
CDR3: CAWSPGQGQPQHF
V: TRBV30
J: TRBJ1-5
D: TRBD1

DNA: TGTGCCAGCAGCTTAGGTTTGCGTGATACGCAGTATTTT
CDR3: CASSLGLRDTQYF
V: TRBV7-2
J: TRBJ2-3
D: -

DNA: TGTGCCAGTAGTATTTCGGCAGGGGACATCACCTTGAACTATGGCTACACCTTC
CDR3: CASSISAGDITLNYGYTF
V: TRBV19
J: TRBJ1-2
D: -

DNA: TGTGCCAGCAGCCAAGCAGCAGGAGGACTTAATTCACCCCTCCACTTT
CDR3: CASSQAAGGLNSPLHF
V: TRBV4-2
J: TRBJ1-6
D: -

DNA: TGTGCCAGCAGCTTAGGGGGGCCCTCCTACGAGCAGTACTTC
CDR3: CASSLGGPSYEQYF
V: TRBV7-9
J: TRBJ2-7
D: -

DNA: TGCGCCAGCAGCGCATGGACAGGTTTCGACGAGCAGTACTTC
CDR3: CASSAWTGFDEQYF
V: TRBV5-1
J: TRBJ2-7
D: TRBD1

DNA: TGTGCCACCAGCAGGTACGGACAGGGAGACGTCATCGGGGAGCTGTTTTTT
CDR3: CATSRYGQGDVIGELFF
V: TRBV15
J: TRBJ2-2
D: TRBD1

DNA: TGTGCCAGCAGCCTAGGGGCGGGAGATGGCTACACCTTC
CDR3: CASSLGAGDGYTF
V: TRBV13
J: TRBJ1-2
D: -

DNA: TGCGCCAGCAGCACGGGACAGGGGGCGTTTGGCTACACCTTC
CDR3: CASSTGQGAFGYTF
V: TRBV5-1
J: TRBJ1-2
D: TRBD1

DNA: TGTGCCAGCAGTGACTCCTCGATGCGGGGGGTTTACAATGAGCAGTTCTTC
CDR3: CASSDSSMRGVYNEQFF
V: TRBV6-4
J: TRBJ2-1
D: TRBD2

DNA: TGTGCCAGCAGCTTAGGAGGTTCTGGGGCCAACGTCCTGACTTTC
CDR3: CASSLGGSGANVLTF
V: TRBV7-3
J: TRBJ2-6
D: -

DNA: TGTGCCAGCAGCTTTGCCACCGGGGCCGGGGAGCTGTTTTTT
CDR3: CASSFATGAGELFF
V: TRBV5-4
J: TRBJ2-2
D: -

DNA: TGTGCCAGCACCCCTTGGACAGGGACCGGGGAGCTGTTTTTT
CDR3: CASTPWTGTGELFF
V: TRBV25-1
J: TRBJ2-2
D: TRBD1

DNA: TGTGCCAGCAGTGAAAAGCTCCGAAGGGGTTTCTTT
CDR3: CASSEKLRRGFF
V: TRBV6-1
J: TRBJ1-1
D: -

DNA: TGTGCCAGCAGCGTAGACCCGGGACAGGGAAATCAGCCCCAGCATTTT
CDR3: CASSVDPGQGNQPQHF
V: TRBV9
J: TRBJ1-5
D: TRBD1

DNA: TGTGCCAGCAGTTACTCCCCAGGGGGCCCCTACGAGCAGTACTTC
CDR3: CASSYSPGGPYEQYF
V: TRBV6-5
J: TRBJ2-7
D: TRBD1

DNA: TGTGCCAGCGACATCTCGGGTCCCGGGGAGCGGTACTTC
CDR3: CASDISGPGERYF
V: TRBV7-9
J: TRBJ2-7
D: -

DNA: TGTGCCACCTCAATTGACCGGGGCACTGAAGCTTTCTTT
CDR3: CATSIDRGTEAFF
V: TRBV7-9
J: TRBJ1-1
D: -

DNA: TGTGCCAGCAGCTTAGGTACTAGCGGGAGGTACGAGCAGTACTTC
CDR3: CASSLGTSGRYEQYF
V: TRBV7-9
J: TRBJ2-7
D: TRBD2

DNA: TGTGCCAGCAGTTTAGCGGGGGGCGAGATAGGGGAGCTGTTTTTT
CDR3: CASSLAGGEIGELFF
V: TRBV6-6
J: TRBJ2-2
D: TRBD2

DNA: TGTGCCACCGTGCCCGGGGAGACCCAGTACTTC
CDR3: CATVPGETQYF
V: TRBV11-1
J: TRBJ2-5
D: -

DNA: TGTGCCTGGAGTGGGGGACAGGGGATCTACGAGCAGTACTTC
CDR3: CAWSGGQGIYEQYF
V: TRBV30
J: TRBJ2-7
D: TRBD1

DNA: TGTGCCAGCTCACCACAATCAGGACAGGGGTCACCCCTCCACTTT
CDR3: CASSPQSGQGSPLHF
V: TRBV18
J: TRBJ1-6
D: TRBD1

DNA: TGTGCCAGCAGCTTAGGGGACAGCTCCTACGAGCAGTACTTC
CDR3: CASSLGDSSYEQYF
V: TRBV7-2
J: TRBJ2-7
D: TRBD1